The 22 T cell receptor beta chains below all came from one sample that was sequenced in a study of shared clonotypes between healthy human individuals. Terminally differentiated effector memory CD45RA+ cells were excluded by CCR7 positive selection of CD45RO-negative cells. Clones were read by immunoSEQ multiplex PCR, and TCRdb kept only the in-frame ones, dropping some. The sample yields some 2.1 million clones, roughly 95% seen once. The sample comprised naive CD8+ T cells sorted from blood. These receptors came from a man aged 18 to 29 in good health.

This clone was detected once. This CDR3 is also generated by other DNA sequences in the sample. The rearrangement uses TRBV6-5 and TRBJ2-7, with TRBD1 identical over 7 bases. This CDR3 comprises 12 residues. The junction had 1 base not matched to a gene; V was cut back by 5 bases and J by 3 bases. Germline V gives CDR1 MNHEY, CDR2 SVGAGI. CDR3 sequence reads: CASSRDSYEQYF. CDR3 bases: TGTGCCAGCAGTAGGGACAGCTACGAGCAGTACTTC.

There are a few counts of this clone. The chain uses TRBV5-6 and TRBJ2-7; no clear D. V lost 4 bases to trimming and J lost 6 bases, with 8 bases between them. The CDR3 spans 11 residues. Germline CDR1 SGHDT, CDR2 YYEEEE. CDR3 in DNA: TGTGCCAGCAGCCTCCTGACCGAGCAGTACTTC. Residues: CASSLLTEQYF.

V and J are TRBV9 and TRBJ1-2; 7 bases agree with TRBD1. Germline V gives CDR1 SGDLS, CDR2 YYNGEE. V dropped 4 bases and J dropped 5; count of bases not matched to a gene: 11. CDR3 length equals 15 residues. CDR3: CASSPPGGQWYGYTF. In nucleotides, the CDR3 is TGTGCCAGCAGCCCACCCGGGGGACAGTGGTATGGCTACACCTTC.

The chain has TRBV7-8 and TRBJ1-2; the D is unclear. The germline V and J ends were trimmed by 1 base and 3 bases, with 15 bases remaining between them. The CDR3 covers 16 residues. Germline CDR1 SGHVS, CDR2 FQNEAQ. The CDR3 reads CASSLESPTVDYGYTF. The DNA of the CDR3 is TGTGCCAGCAGCTTAGAAAGCCCGACGGTTGACTATGGCTACACCTTC.

The CDR3, as DNA: TGTGCCAGCAGTTACCGCCCGCCGGGGTACGAGCAGTACTTC. Encoded protein: CASSYRPPGYEQYF. J is TRBJ2-7 and V is TRBV6-5; D is possibly TRBD2 (5 bases). Germline V gene sequence: CDR1 MNHEY, CDR2 SVGAGI. Deletions cut 2 bases from V and 4 bases from J, with 12 bases between. The CDR3 covers 14 residues.

The rearrangement joins TRBV5-4 to TRBJ1-2; TRBD1 matches 10 bases. V lost 6 bases and J lost 8; bases outside the gene matches: 7. Germline V gene sequence: CDR1 SGHNT, CDR2 YYREEE (reference sequence). The CDR3 runs 13 residues. CDR3 residues: CASTLTGGHGYTF. The CDR3 DNA reads TGTGCCAGCACACTGACAGGGGGCCACGGCTACACCTTC.

The V call is TRBV14, the J call TRBJ2-7; the D call may be TRBD1 or TRBD2 (6 bases each). Germline assignment: CDR1 SGHDN and CDR2 FVKESK. V was shortened by 0 bases and J by 0 bases, with 12 bases between the two germline ends. The CDR3 spans 16 residues. In nucleotides, the CDR3 is TGTGCCAGCAGCCAAGATATGGGGGGCATCTCCTACGAGCAGTACTTC. This gives the protein CASSQDMGGISYEQYF.

Of note for this clone: Other DNA sequences from this sample encode an identical CDR3 as well. This rearrangement joins TRBV19 to TRBJ2-7; TRBD1 might be the D (5 bases). The V gene lost 4 bases and the J gene lost 5 bases, with 6 bases spanning the gap. The CDR3 consists of 11 residues. The germline V gene has CDR1 LNHDA and CDR2 SQIVND (reference sequence). The CDR3 DNA is TGTGCCAGTAGTACAGGGAACGAGCAGTACTTC. This gives the protein CASSTGNEQYF.

J is TRBJ2-7 and V is TRBV13; 7 nucleotides line up with TRBD2. In germline, CDR1 is PRHDT, CDR2 FYEKMQ (reference sequence). The CDR3 runs 13 residues. Trimming at V came to 5 bases and at J to 5 bases, leaving 6 bases not matched to a gene. The CDR3 DNA is TGTGCCAGCAGCACGGGAGGATGGGACGAGCAGTACTTC. Its translation is CASSTGGWDEQYF.

The chain is built from TRBV10-2 and TRBJ1-1; D ambiguous. V was cut by 2 bases and J by 0 bases, with 7 bases left in between. The CDR3 is 14 amino acids. The germline CDR1 and CDR2 sequences are WSHSY and SAAADI. The CDR3 coding sequence is TGCGCCAGCAGTGAGGCCAGTTTGAACACTGAAGCTTTCTTT. Protein: CASSEASLNTEAFF.

The CDR3 reads CASSSQGREGAFF. CDR3 in DNA: TGTGCCAGCAGTTCGCAGGGGAGAGAAGGAGCTTTCTTT. The rearrangement joins TRBV6-6 to TRBJ1-1; maybe TRBD1 (6 bases). V was trimmed by 4 bases and J by 10 bases, leaving 16 bases between them. The CDR3 sequence is 13 residues long. CDR1 and CDR2 from the germline V gene are MNHNY and SVGAGI (reference sequence).

The chain employs TRBV27 and TRBJ2-2, with 8 bases identical to TRBD1. This CDR3 contains 16 residues. Per the germline V gene, CDR1 is MNHEY and CDR2 is SMNVEV (reference sequence). Losses at the gene ends were 2 bases for V and 4 bases for J; bases not matched to a gene: 6. The CDR3 spells CASSLGRGLITGELFF. CDR3 nucleotides: TGTGCCAGCAGTTTAGGCAGGGGGCTGATCACCGGGGAGCTGTTTTTT.

The chain has TRBV9 and TRBJ2-1, with 9 bases identical to TRBD2. The germline V gene encodes CDR1 SGDLS and CDR2 YYNGEE. CDR3 length equals 15 residues. The V and J ends lost 1 base and 9 bases, in that order; junction bases with no gene match: 8. CDR3 region: CASSVFGGGAGEQFF. CDR3 nucleotide sequence: TGTGCCAGCAGCGTATTCGGCGGGGGGGCCGGTGAGCAGTTCTTC.

The chain has TRBV6-5 and TRBJ2-1, with D possibly matching TRBD2 (5 bases). The germline CDR1 and CDR2 sequences are MNHEY and SVGAGI. The CDR3 contains 13 residues. Trimming stripped 0 bases from V and 8 bases from J, with 8 bases between. CDR3 amino acids: CASSYSEGDEQFF. CDR3 in DNA: TGTGCCAGCAGTTACTCTGAGGGAGATGAGCAGTTCTTC.

The genes are TRBV11-2 and TRBJ2-1; D possibly matches TRBD1 or TRBD2 (5 bases each). This CDR3 has 16 residues. Trimming took off 5 bases at V and 2 bases at J, with 16 bases between the two ends. Germline V lookup: CDR1 SGHAT, CDR2 FQNNGV. This CDR3 is CASSGTLVNPYNEQFF. The CDR3 DNA is TGTGCCAGCAGCGGGACGCTAGTGAACCCCTACAATGAGCAGTTCTTC.

Regarding this clone: The same CDR3 arises from other DNA sequences in this sample as well. The V and J genes are TRBV30 and TRBJ1-1; unclear D gene. With 3 bases removed from V and 5 bases from J, the gap between germline ends came to 7 bases. The CDR3 is 11 amino acids. The germline V gene has CDR1 GTSNPN and CDR2 SVGIG (reference sequence). In DNA form, the CDR3 reads TGTGCCTGGAGCCAGAGTACTGAAGCTTTCTTT. Translated: CAWSQSTEAFF.

The chain couples TRBV19 to TRBJ1-5; D is unresolved. Trimming took 2 bases from V and 6 from J, leaving 8 bases between them. This CDR3 has 13 amino acids. Germline lookup yields CDR1 LNHDA and CDR2 SQIVND (reference sequence). The CDR3 DNA follows: TGTGCCAGTAGTATATCGCTTAGTCAGCCCCAGCATTTT. Its translation is CASSISLSQPQHF. The variable domain in full, completed from reference TRBV19 and TRBJ1-5, reads DGGITQSPKYLFRKEGQNVTLSCEQNLNHDAMYWYRQDPGQGLRLIYYSQIVNDFQKGDIAEGYSVSREKKESFPLTVTSAQKNPTAFYLCASSISLSQPQHFGDGTRLSIL.

Points on this clone: Other nucleotide sequences from this sample produce the same CDR3. This chain uses TRBV6-5 with TRBJ2-3, with D hard to call. Germline CDR1 reads MNHEY; CDR2 reads SVGAGI. The V and J ends lost 5 bases and 6 bases respectively, with 6 bases between them. The CDR3 has 11 residues. CDR3 sequence (DNA): TGTGCCAGCAGTCTGGGGGATACGCAGTATTTT. Translated, it gives CASSLGDTQYF.

The genes are TRBV7-6 and TRBJ2-4; 9 positions match TRBD1. The CDR3 loop spans 14 amino acids. The germline V gene encodes CDR1 SGHVS and CDR2 FNYEAQ. V shed 1 base, J shed 7 bases, and the junction held 2 bases outside the gene matches. CDR3 region: CASSLGTGANIQYF. Written as DNA, the CDR3 is TGTGCCAGCAGCTTAGGGACAGGGGCGAACATTCAGTACTTC.

The chain joins TRBV11-2 to TRBJ2-7, with D possibly being TRBD2 (6 bases). The germline V and J ends were trimmed by 1 base and 5 bases, with 15 bases remaining between them. CDR3 length equals 15 residues. From germline, CDR1 is SGHAT and CDR2 FQNNGV. CDR3 amino acids: CASSLVRGNGDEQYF. Here the CDR3 DNA reads TGTGCCAGCAGCTTAGTGCGGGGTAATGGCGACGAGCAGTACTTC.

The chain links TRBV27 to TRBJ1-2; D is possibly TRBD1 (6 bases). Trimming removed 2 bases from V and 7 bases from J, with 14 bases in between. Germline CDR1 is MNHEY and CDR2 is SMNVEV (reference sequence). The CDR3 has 14 amino acids. The chain's CDR3 is CASSLGWRGGGYTF. In DNA, the CDR3 is TGTGCCAGCAGTTTAGGTTGGAGAGGGGGTGGCTACACCTTC.

The chain joins TRBV18 to TRBJ2-7; the match to TRBD2 covers 9 bases. The CDR3 extends over 15 amino acids. Germline assignment: CDR1 KGHSH and CDR2 LQKENI. Unmatched junction bases numbered 8, after V lost 3 bases and J lost 5 bases. CDR3 residues: CASSPAGGGPNEQYF. The CDR3 nucleotides are TGTGCCAGCTCACCGGCGGGAGGGGGACCCAACGAGCAGTACTTC.